These 32 T cell receptor beta chains were all obtained from the same sample, sequenced in a study of PD-1 blockade in classical Hodgkin lymphoma. The method was immunoSEQ multiplex PCR; TCRdb's version includes in-frame clones alone and lacks a portion of them. Of 10,000 to 15,000 clones listed, roughly 90% are singletons. With no exception, relapse followed autologous stem cell transplantation in all patients, and brentuximab vedotin exposure varied. By magnetic negative selection, CD4+ T cells were purified from thawed PBMCs. The sample here was CD4+ T cells from blood, taken at baseline. Every receptor here comes from a human donor with classical Hodgkin lymphoma.

J is TRBJ2-7 and V is TRBV18; D remains unclear. Germline V lookup: CDR1 KGHSH, CDR2 LQKENI. The CDR3 is 14 amino acids. Trimming shortened V by 6 bases and J by 4 bases, and 16 bases separated the two germline ends. The CDR3 protein is CASSNSPSPYEQYF. As DNA, the CDR3 is TGTGCCAGCTCGAATTCCCCCTCCCCTTACGAGCAGTACTTC.

This chain links TRBV6-1 with TRBJ2-3; D gene unclear. Germline V lookup: CDR1 MNHNS, CDR2 SASEGT. There are 15 residues in the CDR3. Trimming removed 7 bases from V and 0 bases from J, with 14 bases in between. The CDR3 DNA is TGTGCCAGCACCAGACCCCAAGCTAGCACAGATACGCAGTATTTT. Translating gives CASTRPQASTDTQYF.

The chain recombines TRBV5-1 with TRBJ2-7; 15 bases fit TRBD2. This CDR3 has 17 amino acids. The V gene's germline CDR1 is SGHRS and CDR2 YFSETQ. With V trimmed by 1 base and J by 5 bases, 7 bases remained unmatched. For the CDR3, the DNA is TGCGCCAGCAGCTTGCTTGGACTAGCGGGAGGGCTGAACGAGCAGTACTTC. Residues: CASSLLGLAGGLNEQYF.

The chain joins TRBV7-9 to TRBJ2-1; tentatively, D is TRBD1 or TRBD2 (5 bases each). V was shortened by 0 bases and J by 5 bases, with 8 bases between the two germline ends. Germline CDR1 SEHNR, CDR2 FQNEAQ (reference sequence). The CDR3 has 14 amino acids. CDR3 nucleotide sequence: TGTGCCAGCAGCTTAGCGGGGGAAAACAATGAGCAGTTCTTC. Translating it yields CASSLAGENNEQFF.

The V and J genes are TRBV19 and TRBJ1-5; D is possibly TRBD1 (6 bases). CDR3 length equals 15 residues. V lost 5 bases and J 5 bases, leaving 16 bases between the germline ends. In germline, CDR1 is LNHDA, CDR2 SQIVND (reference sequence). The CDR3: CASSVGQRVYQPQHF. The CDR3 DNA sequence: TGTGCCAGTAGTGTTGGACAGAGGGTTTATCAGCCCCAGCATTTT.

The chain uses TRBV28 and TRBJ1-5; tentative D call: TRBD1 (5 bases). CDR1 MDHEN and CDR2 SYDVKM come from the germline V gene. V was pared by 3 bases and J by 7 bases, with 10 bases between. This CDR3 region has 13 residues. Here the CDR3 reads CASSFAGRQPQHF. CDR3 nucleotide sequence: TGTGCCAGCAGTTTCGCAGGGCGGCAGCCCCAGCATTTT. Full variable domain (missing parts from reference TRBV28 and TRBJ1-5): DVKVTQSSRYLVKRTGEKVFLECVQDMDHENMFWYRQDPGLGLRLIYFSYDVKMKEKGDIPEGYSVSREKKERFSLILESASTNQTSMYLCASSFAGRQPQHFGDGTRLSIL.

The chain is built from TRBV6-5 and TRBJ1-5; D might be TRBD1 (6 bases). The CDR3 spans 15 residues. CDR1 is MNHEY and CDR2 is SVGAGI in the germline V gene. Trimming stripped 6 bases from V and 0 bases from J, with 12 bases between. The CDR3 nucleotides read TGTGCCAGCAGCCCAACAGGGTATAGCAATCAGCCCCAGCATTTT. Protein: CASSPTGYSNQPQHF.

The chain links TRBV19 to TRBJ1-5, with 9 nucleotides matching TRBD1. The CDR3 has 15 residues. Unmatched junction bases numbered 8, after V lost 4 bases and J lost 7 bases. In germline, CDR1 is LNHDA, CDR2 SQIVND (reference sequence). CDR3: CASSTLTGGDQPQHF. The CDR3 DNA reads TGTGCCAGTAGTACCCTGACAGGGGGAGACCAGCCCCAGCATTTT.

V and J are TRBV4-1 and TRBJ1-5, with TRBD1 identical over 11 bases. This CDR3 has 18 amino acids. Trimming at V came to 1 base and at J to 6 bases, leaving 11 bases not matched to a gene. Germline lookup yields CDR1 MGHRA and CDR2 YSYEKL. The chain's CDR3 is CASSQGVLDRGPRQPQHF. The DNA for the CDR3 is TGCGCCAGCAGCCAAGGAGTACTGGACAGGGGGCCTCGTCAGCCCCAGCATTTT.

The chain uses TRBV5-6 and TRBJ1-1, with 9 bases lining up with TRBD1. Germline V lookup: CDR1 SGHDT, CDR2 YYEEEE. The junction had 2 bases not matched to a gene; V was cut back by 0 bases and J by 2 bases. This CDR3 has 15 residues. The CDR3 loop is CASSLGDRVNTEAFF. DNA of the CDR3: TGTGCCAGCAGCTTGGGGGACAGGGTAAACACTGAAGCTTTCTTT.

The chain couples TRBV5-1 to TRBJ1-2; TRBD1 matches 10 bases. Germline V gene sequence: CDR1 SGHRS, CDR2 YFSETQ. The CDR3 runs to 15 residues. V shed 3 bases and J 8 bases; nucleotides not matched to a gene: 10. CDR3 protein: CASSYTGTGAWGYTF. Written as DNA, the CDR3 is TGCGCCAGCAGCTATACCGGGACAGGGGCTTGGGGCTACACCTTC.

The genes are TRBV29-1 and TRBJ2-7, with D tentatively TRBD1 (5 bases). V was shortened by 0 bases and J by 1 base, with 7 bases between the two germline ends. The CDR3 length is 13 residues. Per the germline V gene, CDR1 is SQVTM and CDR2 is ANQGSEA. Here the CDR3 DNA reads TGCAGCGTTGAAGATGGGGCTTCCTACGAGCAGTACTTC. Translation gives CSVEDGASYEQYF.

The count of this clone is one. The chain carries TRBV5-1 and TRBJ1-2; 7 nucleotides align to TRBD1. The CDR3 is 14 amino acids. The germline CDR1 and CDR2 sequences are SGHRS and YFSETQ. V dropped 2 bases and J dropped 6; count of bases not matched to a gene: 7. Here the CDR3 reads CASSLPGQVDGYTF. As DNA, the CDR3 is TGCGCCAGCAGCTTACCCGGACAGGTCGATGGCTACACCTTC.

The rearrangement links TRBV19 to TRBJ2-7; 7 bases are a match to TRBD2. CDR1 is LNHDA, CDR2 SQIVND, per germline (reference sequence). V shed 5 bases and J 0 bases; nucleotides not matched to a gene: 10. CDR3 length: 16 amino acids. The CDR3 region has the DNA TGTGCCAGTAGTCCTCGGACTAGATCTAGCTCCTACGAGCAGTACTTC. As protein: CASSPRTRSSSYEQYF. Using reference TRBV19 and TRBJ2-7 for the parts outside the CDR3, the full variable domain is DGGITQSPKYLFRKEGQNVTLSCEQNLNHDAMYWYRQDPGQGLRLIYYSQIVNDFQKGDIAEGYSVSREKKESFPLTVTSAQKNPTAFYLCASSPRTRSSSYEQYFGPGTRLTVT.

J is TRBJ1-1 and V is TRBV10-3, with 9 nucleotides matching TRBD1. Germline V gene sequence: CDR1 ENHRY, CDR2 SYGVKD. The ends lost 8 bases at V and 8 bases at J; junction bases unmatched: 6. The CDR3 extends over 12 amino acids. CDR3 nucleotide sequence: TGTGCCATCGGATCAACAGGGGGCGAAGCTTTCTTT. This gives the protein CAIGSTGGEAFF.

This chain connects TRBV18 to TRBJ1-2; D uncertain. The CDR3 covers 14 residues. CDR1 KGHSH and CDR2 LQKENI come from the germline V gene. Trimming left V 5 bases short and J 6 bases short, with 16 bases between. The CDR3 reads CASSESTVTDGYTF. CDR3 coding DNA: TGTGCCAGCTCAGAGTCGACGGTAACTGATGGCTACACCTTC. Together with reference TRBV18 and TRBJ1-2, the CDR3 gives the full variable domain: NAGVMQNPRHLVRRRGQEARLRCSPMKGHSHVYWYRQLPEEGLKFMVYLQKENIIDESGMPKERFSAEFPKEGPSILRIQQVVRGDSAAYFCASSESTVTDGYTFGSGTRLTVV.

The chain uses TRBV11-2 and TRBJ2-7; the D gene could be TRBD1 or TRBD2 (6 bases each). Germline V lookup: CDR1 SGHAT, CDR2 FQNNGV. V lost 0 bases and J 6 bases, leaving 9 bases between the germline ends. The CDR3 is made up of 13 amino acids. The CDR3 DNA follows: TGTGCCAGCAGCTTAGATCGGGGGCCCGAGCAGTACTTC. Its protein product is CASSLDRGPEQYF. Filled out from reference TRBV11-2 and TRBJ2-7, the complete variable domain reads EAGVAQSPRYKIIEKRQSVAFWCNPISGHATLYWYQQILGQGPKLLIQFQNNGVVDDSQLPKDRFSAERLKGVDSTLKIQPAKLEDSAVYLCASSLDRGPEQYFGPGTRLTVT.

This clone has just one count. The rearrangement uses TRBV5-4 and TRBJ2-6; D call uncertain. This CDR3 contains 17 residues. V lost 1 base to trimming and J lost 0 bases, with 11 bases between them. The germline gives CDR1 SGHNT, CDR2 YYREEE (reference sequence). CDR3 sequence (DNA): TGTGCCAGCAGCTTGTCTGCGACAAGCTCTGGGGCCAACGTCCTGACTTTC. Protein sequence: CASSLSATSSGANVLTF.

The chain is built from TRBV18 and TRBJ1-2; no clear D gene. The CDR3 contains 15 residues. The V end was cut by 2 bases, the J end by 3 bases, with 13 bases between. Per germline, CDR1 KGHSH and CDR2 LQKENI. The CDR3 sequence is CASSPAFKVDYGYTF. The DNA for the CDR3 is TGTGCCAGCTCACCAGCCTTTAAGGTCGACTATGGCTACACCTTC.

This clone was observed once. This chain connects TRBV2 to TRBJ2-7; 9 bases map to TRBD1. Germline assignment: CDR1 SNHLY and CDR2 FYNNEI. The CDR3 has 15 residues. V was pared by 6 bases and J by 2 bases, with 8 bases of the junction left unmatched. Written as DNA, the CDR3 is TGTGCCAGCAGGAATACCGGGACAGGGACCTACGAGCAGTACTTC. It specifies CASRNTGTGTYEQYF.

The chain couples TRBV5-1 to TRBJ1-3; possible D gene TRBD1, 5 bases. CDR3 length equals 20 residues. CDR1 is SGHRS and CDR2 is YFSETQ in the germline V gene. Trimming removed 5 bases at V and 1 base at J, with 28 bases between. CDR3 bases: TGCGCCAGCAGACCCATTTCCGGGGCCCTGCGTTATGATTCTGGAAACACCATATATTTT. It codes for CASRPISGALRYDSGNTIYF. Filled out from reference TRBV5-1 and TRBJ1-3, the complete variable domain reads KAGVTQTPRYLIKTRGQQVTLSCSPISGHRSVSWYQQTPGQGLQFLFEYFSETQRNKGNFPGRFSGRQFSNSRSEMNVSTLELGDSALYLCASRPISGALRYDSGNTIYFGEGSWLTVV.

The chain joins TRBV14 to TRBJ2-3; 7 bases are a match to TRBD2. V was clipped by 4 bases and J by 6 bases; unmatched bases: 10. The CDR3 is 15 amino acids. The germline gives CDR1 SGHDN, CDR2 FVKESK. The CDR3 sequence is CASSPSLAAYDTQYF. The CDR3 nucleotides are TGTGCCAGCAGCCCCAGCCTAGCGGCCTACGATACGCAGTATTTT.

The rearrangement uses TRBV5-8 and TRBJ1-5, with 9 bases lining up with TRBD1. V shed 0 bases and J 2 bases; nucleotides not matched to a gene: 0. Looked up from germline, CDR1 is SGHTS and CDR2 is YDEGEE. The CDR3 is made up of 15 amino acids. CDR3 loop: CASSLGDRGNQPQHF. The DNA of the CDR3 is TGTGCCAGCAGCTTGGGGGACAGGGGCAATCAGCCCCAGCATTTT. Based on the CDR3 plus reference TRBV5-8 and TRBJ1-5, the full variable domain is EAGVTQSPTHLIKTRGQQATLRCSPISGHTSVYWYQQALGLGLQFLLWYDEGEERNRGNFPPRFSGRQFPNYSSELNVNALELEDSALYLCASSLGDRGNQPQHFGDGTRLSIL.

The V gene is TRBV18, the J gene TRBJ2-1; the match to TRBD2 covers 9 bases. CDR3 length: 15 residues. CDR1 and CDR2 from the germline V gene are KGHSH and LQKENI. V shed 6 bases, J shed 7 bases, and the junction held 10 bases outside the gene matches. The CDR3 DNA sequence: TGTGCCAGCTCCCCGACGAGCGGGGGGCCTAATGAGCAGTTCTTC. Its protein is CASSPTSGGPNEQFF.

The CDR3 DNA sequence: TGTGCCAGCATTTCCGTGGTTAGCTCCTACAATGAGCAGTTCTTC. It encodes CASISVVSSYNEQFF. The chain is built from TRBV2 and TRBJ2-1; D not certain. CDR1 is SNHLY and CDR2 is FYNNEI in the germline V gene. Trimming removed 7 bases at V and 0 bases at J, with 13 bases between. The CDR3 covers 15 residues.

Written as DNA, the CDR3 is TGCGCCAGCAGCTTGGAAGCAGATACGCAGTATTTT. The encoded protein is CASSLEADTQYF. This chain links TRBV5-1 with TRBJ2-3; D not resolved. CDR3 size: 12 residues. V lost 0 bases and J lost 4, with 3 bases in between. Per germline, CDR1 SGHRS and CDR2 YFSETQ.

The rearrangement joins TRBV19 to TRBJ2-1; 9 bases fit TRBD1. There are 15 residues in the CDR3. V lost 6 bases to trimming and J lost 3 bases; unmatched junction nucleotides: 6. Germline V gene lookup returns CDR1 LNHDA and CDR2 SQIVND (reference sequence). The CDR3 coding sequence is TGTGCCAGTAGGATACAGGGGGCGCTCTACAATGAGCAGTTCTTC. As protein: CASRIQGALYNEQFF.

In this sample, this clone turned up once. This chain uses TRBV4-1 with TRBJ1-4, with TRBD1 as a possible D gene (5 bases). Germline V CDR1 and CDR2: MGHRA, YSYEKL. This CDR3 comprises 15 residues. Trimming pared 2 bases from V and 7 bases from J, leaving 14 bases between. CDR3 sequence reads: CASSQTGTGGEKLFF. DNA for the CDR3: TGCGCCAGCAGCCAAACCGGGACCGGCGGTGAAAAACTGTTTTTT.

The chain combines TRBV7-6 with TRBJ2-1; 7 nucleotides agree with TRBD2. Germline V gene sequence: CDR1 SGHVS, CDR2 FNYEAQ. The V segment lost 0 bases and the J segment 0 bases; nucleotides outside the gene matches: 8. The CDR3 sequence is 18 residues long. DNA for the CDR3: TGTGCCAGCAGCTTAGCCCTCTTAGCGGGTAGCTCCTACAATGAGCAGTTCTTC. This encodes CASSLALLAGSSYNEQFF.

The gene calls are TRBV2 and TRBJ1-5; tentative D call: TRBD1 (5 bases). V gave up 6 bases and J gave up 0 bases, with 12 bases separating them. The CDR3 covers 15 residues. CDR1 SNHLY and CDR2 FYNNEI come from the germline V gene. DNA of the CDR3: TGTGCCAGCAGCCGGGACTTACATAGCAATCAGCCCCAGCATTTT. This gives the protein CASSRDLHSNQPQHF.

This clone was found once. The chain joins TRBV20-1 to TRBJ2-3; D not certain. Germline values: CDR1 DFQATT, CDR2 SNEGSKA (reference sequence). This CDR3 region has 11 residues. Trimming left V 4 bases short and J 4 bases short, with 6 bases between. Here the CDR3 reads CSATAADTQYF. CDR3 nucleotide sequence: TGCAGTGCTACAGCAGCAGATACGCAGTATTTT.

The chain links TRBV18 to TRBJ1-5; D is uncertain. Per the germline V gene, CDR1 is KGHSH and CDR2 is LQKENI. With 2 bases removed from V and 2 bases from J, the gap between germline ends came to 7 bases. The CDR3 is made up of 14 amino acids. CDR3 DNA: TGTGCCAGCTCACCAGGGGTTGGCAATCAGCCCCAGCATTTT. Translated: CASSPGVGNQPQHF.